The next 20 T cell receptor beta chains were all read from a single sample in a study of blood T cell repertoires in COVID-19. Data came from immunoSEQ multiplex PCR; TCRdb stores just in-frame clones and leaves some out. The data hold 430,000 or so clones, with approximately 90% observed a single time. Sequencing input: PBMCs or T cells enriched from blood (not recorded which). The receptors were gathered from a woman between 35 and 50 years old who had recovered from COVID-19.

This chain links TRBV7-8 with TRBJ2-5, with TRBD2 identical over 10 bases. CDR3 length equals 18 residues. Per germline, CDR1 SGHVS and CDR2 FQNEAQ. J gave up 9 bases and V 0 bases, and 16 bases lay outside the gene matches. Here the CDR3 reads CASSLARGAGGPRGAQYF. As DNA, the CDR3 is TGTGCCAGCAGCTTAGCGCGAGGAGCGGGAGGGCCGAGGGGGGCCCAGTACTTC.

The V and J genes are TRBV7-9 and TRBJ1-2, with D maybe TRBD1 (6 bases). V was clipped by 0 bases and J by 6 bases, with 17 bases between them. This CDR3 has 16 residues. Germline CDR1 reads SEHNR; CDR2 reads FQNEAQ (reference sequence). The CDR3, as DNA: TGTGCCAGCAGCTTAGCCCTCGGGGGGGGGCGGAATGGCTACACCTTC. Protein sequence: CASSLALGGGRNGYTF.

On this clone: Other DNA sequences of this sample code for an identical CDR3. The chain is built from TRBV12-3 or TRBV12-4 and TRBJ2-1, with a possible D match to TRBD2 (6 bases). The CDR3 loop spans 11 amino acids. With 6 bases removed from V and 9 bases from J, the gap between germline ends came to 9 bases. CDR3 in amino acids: CASSPGGEQFF. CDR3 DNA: TGTGCCAGCAGCCCCGGGGGTGAGCAGTTCTTC.

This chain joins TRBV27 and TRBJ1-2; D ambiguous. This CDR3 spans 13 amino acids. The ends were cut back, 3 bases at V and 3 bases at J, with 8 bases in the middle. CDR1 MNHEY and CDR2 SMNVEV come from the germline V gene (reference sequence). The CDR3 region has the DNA TGTGCCAGCAGTTTCGGTCAGGACTATGGCTACACCTTC. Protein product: CASSFGQDYGYTF.

This chain's CDR3 is CASSNHPGRGQETQYF. The CDR3 DNA sequence: TGTGCCAGTAGTAATCACCCCGGGCGGGGACAAGAGACCCAGTACTTC. The chain joins TRBV19 to TRBJ2-5, with D possibly matching TRBD2 (6 bases). Germline V lookup: CDR1 LNHDA, CDR2 SQIVND (reference sequence). The CDR3 is 16 residues long. Between the trimmed V and J ends, which lost 4 bases and 2 bases, there was a span of 17 bases. Complete variable domain (other parts from reference TRBV19 and TRBJ2-5): DGGITQSPKYLFRKEGQNVTLSCEQNLNHDAMYWYRQDPGQGLRLIYYSQIVNDFQKGDIAEGYSVSREKKESFPLTVTSAQKNPTAFYLCASSNHPGRGQETQYFGPGTRLLVL.

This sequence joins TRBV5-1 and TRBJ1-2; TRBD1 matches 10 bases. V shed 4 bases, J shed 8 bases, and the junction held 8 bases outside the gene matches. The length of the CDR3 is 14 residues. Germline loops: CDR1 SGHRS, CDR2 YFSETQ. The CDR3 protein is CASSRDGTGEGYTF. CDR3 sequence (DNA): TGCGCCAGCAGCCGGGACGGGACAGGGGAAGGCTACACCTTC.

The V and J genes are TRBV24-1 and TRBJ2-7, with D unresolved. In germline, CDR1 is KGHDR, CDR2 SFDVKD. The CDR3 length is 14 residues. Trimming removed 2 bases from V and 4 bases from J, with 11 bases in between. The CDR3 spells CATSDSTQSYEQYF. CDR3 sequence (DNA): TGTGCCACCAGTGATTCCACCCAGTCTTACGAGCAGTACTTC.

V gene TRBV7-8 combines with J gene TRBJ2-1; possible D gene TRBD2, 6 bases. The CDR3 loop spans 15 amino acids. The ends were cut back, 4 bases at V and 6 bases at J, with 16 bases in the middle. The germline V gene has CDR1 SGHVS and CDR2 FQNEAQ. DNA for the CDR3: TGTGCCAGCAGCTGGAGCGGGCGCAAAGGCAATGAGCAGTTCTTC. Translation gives CASSWSGRKGNEQFF.

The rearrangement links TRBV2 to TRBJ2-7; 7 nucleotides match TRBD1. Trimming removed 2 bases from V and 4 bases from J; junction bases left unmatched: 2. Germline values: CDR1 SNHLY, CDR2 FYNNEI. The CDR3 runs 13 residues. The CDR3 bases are TGTGCCAGCAGTGAACAGGGGGTGTACGAGCAGTACTTC. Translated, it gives CASSEQGVYEQYF.

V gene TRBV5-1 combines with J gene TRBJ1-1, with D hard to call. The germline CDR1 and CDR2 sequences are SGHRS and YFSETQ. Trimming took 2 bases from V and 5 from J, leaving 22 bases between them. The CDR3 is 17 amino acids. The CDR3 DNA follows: TGCGCCAGCAGCTTCGCGGACGGACCGGGGTATAGGACTGAAGCTTTCTTT. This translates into CASSFADGPGYRTEAFF.

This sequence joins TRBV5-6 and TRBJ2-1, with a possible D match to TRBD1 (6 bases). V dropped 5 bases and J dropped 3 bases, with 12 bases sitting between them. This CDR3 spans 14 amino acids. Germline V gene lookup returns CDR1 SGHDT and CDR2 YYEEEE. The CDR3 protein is CASRQQGNYNEQFF. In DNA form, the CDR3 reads TGTGCCAGCAGACAACAGGGCAACTACAATGAGCAGTTCTTC.

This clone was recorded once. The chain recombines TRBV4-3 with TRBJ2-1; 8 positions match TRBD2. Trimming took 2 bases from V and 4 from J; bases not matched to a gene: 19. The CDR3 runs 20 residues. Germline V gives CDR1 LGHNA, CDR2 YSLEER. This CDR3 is CASSQRTTPAGGLVYNEQFF. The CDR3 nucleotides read TGCGCCAGCAGCCAACGGACCACTCCGGCGGGAGGTTTGGTGTACAATGAGCAGTTCTTC.

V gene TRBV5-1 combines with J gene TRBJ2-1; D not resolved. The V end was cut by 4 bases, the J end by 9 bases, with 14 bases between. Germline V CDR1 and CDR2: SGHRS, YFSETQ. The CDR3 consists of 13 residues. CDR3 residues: CASSEGGSGEQFF. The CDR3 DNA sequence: TGCGCCAGCAGCGAAGGTGGTTCGGGTGAGCAGTTCTTC.

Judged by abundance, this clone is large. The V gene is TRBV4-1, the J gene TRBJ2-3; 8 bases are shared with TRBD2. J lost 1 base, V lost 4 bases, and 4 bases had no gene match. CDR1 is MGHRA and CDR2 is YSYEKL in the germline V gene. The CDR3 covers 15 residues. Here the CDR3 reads CASSPTSGGTDTQYF. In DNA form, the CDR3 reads TGCGCCAGCAGCCCTACTAGCGGTGGCACAGATACGCAGTATTTT.

The CDR3: CASSFRVNQPQHF. The CDR3 DNA is TGTGCCAGCAGTTTCCGGGTCAATCAGCCCCAGCATTTT. The chain has TRBV12-3 or TRBV12-4 and TRBJ1-5; no reliable D call. The V and J ends lost 3 bases and 3 bases respectively, with 6 bases between them. The length of the CDR3 is 13 residues.

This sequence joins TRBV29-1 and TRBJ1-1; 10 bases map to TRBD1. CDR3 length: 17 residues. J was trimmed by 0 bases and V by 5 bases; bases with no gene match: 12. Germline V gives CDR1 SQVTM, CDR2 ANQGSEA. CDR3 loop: CSVHSLGQGHMNTEAFF. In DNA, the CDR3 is TGCAGCGTTCATAGTTTGGGACAGGGGCACATGAACACTGAAGCTTTCTTT.

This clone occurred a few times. The CDR3 is CASSFRGQENTEAFF. The CDR3 nucleotides read TGTGCCAGCAGCTTTCGAGGACAGGAGAACACTGAAGCTTTCTTT. V is TRBV7-2 and J is TRBJ1-1, with TRBD1 matching 7 bases. There are 15 residues in the CDR3. V dropped 3 bases and J dropped 1; count of bases not matched to a gene: 5. CDR1 and CDR2 from the germline V gene are SGHTA and FQGNSA.

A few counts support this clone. CDR3 nucleotides: TGCAGCGTCGGAAAAACAGCGAACACTGAAGCTTTCTTT. Translation: CSVGKTANTEAFF. The gene calls are TRBV29-1 and TRBJ1-1; D uncertain. The germline V gene has CDR1 SQVTM and CDR2 ANQGSEA. V lost 6 bases and J lost 1, with 12 bases in between. The CDR3 covers 13 residues.

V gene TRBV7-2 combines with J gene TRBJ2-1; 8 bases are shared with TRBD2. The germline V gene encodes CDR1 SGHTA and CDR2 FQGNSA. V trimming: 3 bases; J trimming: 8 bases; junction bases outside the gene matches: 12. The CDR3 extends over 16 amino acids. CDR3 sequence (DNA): TGTGCCAGCAGCTTTTCGTTCAGCGGGAGTGGTTATGAGCAGTTCTTC. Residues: CASSFSFSGSGYEQFF.

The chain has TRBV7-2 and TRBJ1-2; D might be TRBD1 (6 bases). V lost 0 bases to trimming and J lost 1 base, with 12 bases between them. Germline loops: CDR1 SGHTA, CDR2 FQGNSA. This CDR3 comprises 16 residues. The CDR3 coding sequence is TGTGCCAGCAGCTTAGCCCGGACAGAAGTTAACTATGGCTACACCTTC. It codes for CASSLARTEVNYGYTF.